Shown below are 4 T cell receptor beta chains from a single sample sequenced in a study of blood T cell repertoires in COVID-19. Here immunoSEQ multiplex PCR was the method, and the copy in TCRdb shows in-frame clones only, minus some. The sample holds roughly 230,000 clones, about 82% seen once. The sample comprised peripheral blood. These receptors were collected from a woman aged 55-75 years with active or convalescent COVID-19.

The CDR3 here is CASNREPQHF. For the CDR3, the DNA is TGTGCCAGCAATCGGGAGCCCCAGCATTTT. The chain links TRBV21-1 to TRBJ1-5. TRBV21-1 is listed as a pseudogene. CDR3 length: 10 amino acids.

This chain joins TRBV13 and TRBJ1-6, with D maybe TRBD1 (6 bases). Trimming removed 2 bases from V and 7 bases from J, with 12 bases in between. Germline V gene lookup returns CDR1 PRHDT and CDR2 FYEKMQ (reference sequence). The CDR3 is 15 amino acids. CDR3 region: CASSLSTGPNSPLHF. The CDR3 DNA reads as TGTGCCAGCAGCTTAAGCACAGGGCCAAATTCACCCCTCCACTTT.

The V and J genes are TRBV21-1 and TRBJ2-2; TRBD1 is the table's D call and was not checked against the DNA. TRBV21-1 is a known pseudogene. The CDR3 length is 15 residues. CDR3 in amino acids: CASSRPTVDTGELFF. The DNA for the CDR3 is TGTGCCAGCAGCCGACCGACAGTCGACACCGGGGAGCTGTTTTTT.

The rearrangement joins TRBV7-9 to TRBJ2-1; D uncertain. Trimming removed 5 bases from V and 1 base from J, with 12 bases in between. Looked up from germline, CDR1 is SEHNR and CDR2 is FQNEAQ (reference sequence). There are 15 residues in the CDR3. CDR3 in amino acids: CASSPGLRSYNEQFF. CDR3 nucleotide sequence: TGTGCCAGCAGCCCCGGGTTACGGTCCTACAATGAGCAGTTCTTC.